This T cell receptor (beta chain) was sequenced during a study of identical twins. Whole-study results and caveats: Models predicted too little out-of-frame TCR alpha sharing in monozygotic twins.

Germline V gives CDR1 SGDLS, CDR2 YYNGEE. Deletions cut 5 bases from V and 4 bases from J, with 1 base between. The CDR3 spans 11 residues. About this clonotype itself: Antigen specificity is unknown.

TCRdb re-analysed the 5' RACE reads in MiXCR, keeping a single row per CDR3 protein. The profile covers fewer than 250,000 distinct CDR3 sequences, with 6% to 8% appearing a single time and more than 5% taken by the ten largest. A further study also used this sample, focusing on yellow fever vaccine responses in identical twins.

Sequencing was done on a sample of CD8+ T cells sorted from blood. The chain couples TRBV9 to TRBJ2-6; D is uncertain. The TCR comes from a woman under 30 in good health. CDR3 nucleotide sequence: TGTGCCAGCAGGGGGGCCAACGTCCTGACTTTC. This gives the protein CASRGANVLTF. Drawing the rest from reference TRBV9 and TRBJ2-6, the complete variable domain is DSGVTQTPKHLITATGQRVTLRCSPRSGDLSVYWYQQSLDQGLQFLIQYYNGEERAKGNILERFSAQQFPDLHSELNLSSLELGDSALYFCASRGANVLTFGAGSRLTVL.